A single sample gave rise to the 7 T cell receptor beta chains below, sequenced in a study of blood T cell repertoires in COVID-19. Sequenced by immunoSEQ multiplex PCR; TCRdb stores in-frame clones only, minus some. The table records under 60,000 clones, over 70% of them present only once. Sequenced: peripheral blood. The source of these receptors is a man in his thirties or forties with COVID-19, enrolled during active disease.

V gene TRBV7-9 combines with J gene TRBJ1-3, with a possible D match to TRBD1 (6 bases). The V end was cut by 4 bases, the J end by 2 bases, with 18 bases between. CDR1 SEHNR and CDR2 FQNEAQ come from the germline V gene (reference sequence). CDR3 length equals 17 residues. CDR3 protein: CASSSPPVWTAGNTIYF. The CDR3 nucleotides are TGTGCCAGCAGCTCCCCTCCCGTATGGACAGCTGGAAACACCATATATTTT.

CDR3 region: CAWSPGQGSNQPQHF. CDR3 DNA: TGTGCCTGGAGTCCGGGACAGGGGAGCAATCAGCCCCAGCATTTT. J is TRBJ1-5 and V is TRBV30; 10 bases agree with TRBD1. Germline trimming cut 2 bases from V and 1 base from J; bases unmatched to any gene: 2. CDR1 is GTSNPN, CDR2 SVGIG, per germline (reference sequence). The CDR3 spans 15 residues.

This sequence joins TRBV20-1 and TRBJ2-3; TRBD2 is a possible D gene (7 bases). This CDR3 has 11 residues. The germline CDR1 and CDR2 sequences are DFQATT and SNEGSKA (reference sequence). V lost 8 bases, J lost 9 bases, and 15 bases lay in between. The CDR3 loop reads CSWTRGGTQYF. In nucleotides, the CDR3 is TGCAGTTGGACTAGAGGGGGAACGCAGTATTTT.

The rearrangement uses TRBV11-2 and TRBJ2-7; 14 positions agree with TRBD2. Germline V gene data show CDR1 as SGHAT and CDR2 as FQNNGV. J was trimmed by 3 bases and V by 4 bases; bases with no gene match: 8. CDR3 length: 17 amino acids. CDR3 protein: CASSSRGLAGDLYEQYF. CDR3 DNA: TGTGCCAGCAGCTCCCGGGGACTAGCGGGGGACCTCTACGAGCAGTACTTC.

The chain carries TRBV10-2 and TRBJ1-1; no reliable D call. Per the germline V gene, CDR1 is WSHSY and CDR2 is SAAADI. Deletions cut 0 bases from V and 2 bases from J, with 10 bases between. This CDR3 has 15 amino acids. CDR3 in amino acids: CASSESPRKNTEAFF. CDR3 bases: TGCGCCAGCAGTGAGTCGCCGAGGAAAAACACTGAAGCTTTCTTT.

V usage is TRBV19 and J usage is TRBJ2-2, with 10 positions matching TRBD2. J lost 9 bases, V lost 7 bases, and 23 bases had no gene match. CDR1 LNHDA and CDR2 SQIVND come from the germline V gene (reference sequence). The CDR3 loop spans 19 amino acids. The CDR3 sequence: CASKVGENLGASGSWELFF. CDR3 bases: TGTGCCAGTAAGGTTGGAGAGAACCTCGGGGCTAGCGGGAGTTGGGAGCTGTTTTTT.

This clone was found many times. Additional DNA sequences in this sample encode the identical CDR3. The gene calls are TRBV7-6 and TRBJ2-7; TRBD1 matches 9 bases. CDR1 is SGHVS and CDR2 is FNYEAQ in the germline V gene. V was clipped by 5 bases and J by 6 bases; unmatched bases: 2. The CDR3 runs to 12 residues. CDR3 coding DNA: TGTGCCAGCAGCCCGACAGGGGGCGAGCAGTACTTC. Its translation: CASSPTGGEQYF.